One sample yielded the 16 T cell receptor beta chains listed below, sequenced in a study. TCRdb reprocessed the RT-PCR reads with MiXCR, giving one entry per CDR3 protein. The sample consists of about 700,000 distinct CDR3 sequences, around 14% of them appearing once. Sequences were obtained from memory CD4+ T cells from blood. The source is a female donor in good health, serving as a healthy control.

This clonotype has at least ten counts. The CDR3 nucleotides are TGCAGTGCTAGAGACCCAACAGGGTACGGAGAGACCCAGTACTTC. It specifies CSARDPTGYGETQYF. The genes are TRBV20-1 and TRBJ2-5; the D gene is possibly TRBD1 (6 bases). The CDR3 runs 15 residues. CDR1 and CDR2 from the germline V gene are DFQATT and SNEGSKA (reference sequence). The V end was cut by 0 bases, the J end by 4 bases, with 15 bases between.

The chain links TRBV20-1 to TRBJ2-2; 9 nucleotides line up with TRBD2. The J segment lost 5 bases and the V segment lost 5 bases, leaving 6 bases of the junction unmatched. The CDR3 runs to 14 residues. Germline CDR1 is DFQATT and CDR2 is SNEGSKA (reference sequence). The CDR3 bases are TGCAGTGCTGGCGGGAGGGGTCGGACCGGGGAGCTGTTTTTT. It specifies CSAGGRGRTGELFF.

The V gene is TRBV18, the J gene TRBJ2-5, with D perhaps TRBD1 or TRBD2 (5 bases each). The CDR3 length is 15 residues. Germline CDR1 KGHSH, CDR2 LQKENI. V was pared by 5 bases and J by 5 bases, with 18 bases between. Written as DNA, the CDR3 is TGTGCCAGCTCAGCGGCTCCGGGACGCCCGGAGACCCAGTACTTC. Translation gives CASSAAPGRPETQYF.

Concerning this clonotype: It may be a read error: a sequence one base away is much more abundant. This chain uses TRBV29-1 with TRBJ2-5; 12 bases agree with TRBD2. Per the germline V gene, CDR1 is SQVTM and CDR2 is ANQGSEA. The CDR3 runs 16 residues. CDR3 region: CSVALTSGGPEESQYF. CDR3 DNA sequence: TGCAGCGTTGCTTTGACTAGCGGGGGCCCCGAAGAGTCCCAGTACTTC. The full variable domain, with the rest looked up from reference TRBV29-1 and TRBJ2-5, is SAVISQKPSRDICQRGTSLTIQCQVDSQVTMMFWYRQQPGQSLTLIATANQGSEATYESGFVIDKFPISRPNLTFSTLTVSNMSPEDSSIYLCSVALTSGGPEESQYFGPGTRLLVL.

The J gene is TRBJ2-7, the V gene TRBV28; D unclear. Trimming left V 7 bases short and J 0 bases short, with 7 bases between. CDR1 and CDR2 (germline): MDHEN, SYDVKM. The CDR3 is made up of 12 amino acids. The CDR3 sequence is CASTKPSYEQYF. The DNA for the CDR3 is TGTGCCAGCACCAAACCCTCCTACGAGCAGTACTTC.

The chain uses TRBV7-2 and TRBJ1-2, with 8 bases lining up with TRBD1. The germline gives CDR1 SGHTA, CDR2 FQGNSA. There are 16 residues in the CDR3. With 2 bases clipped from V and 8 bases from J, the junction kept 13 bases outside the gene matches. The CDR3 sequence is CASSLNGDRRQAGYTF. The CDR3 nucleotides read TGTGCCAGCAGCTTAAATGGGGACAGGCGCCAGGCGGGCTACACCTTC.

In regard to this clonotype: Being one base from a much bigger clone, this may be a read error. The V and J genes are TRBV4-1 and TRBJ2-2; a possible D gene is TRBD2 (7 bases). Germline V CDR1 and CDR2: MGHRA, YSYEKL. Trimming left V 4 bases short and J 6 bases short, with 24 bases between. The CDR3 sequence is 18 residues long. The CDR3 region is CASSLKGGGLEIAGELFF. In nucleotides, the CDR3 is TGCGCCAGCAGCCTCAAGGGAGGGGGACTGGAGATTGCCGGGGAGCTGTTTTTT.

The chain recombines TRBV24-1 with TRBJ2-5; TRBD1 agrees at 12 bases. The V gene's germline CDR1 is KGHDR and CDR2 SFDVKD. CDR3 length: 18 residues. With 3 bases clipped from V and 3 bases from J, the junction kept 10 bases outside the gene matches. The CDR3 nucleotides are TGTGCCACCAGTGATAGGTATCCCGGGACAGGGGGCAAAGAGACCCAGTACTTC. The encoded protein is CATSDRYPGTGGKETQYF.

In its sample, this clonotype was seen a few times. This CDR3 is CASSVASGTDTQYF. CDR3 coding DNA: TGTGCCAGCAGCGTAGCTTCGGGCACAGATACGCAGTATTTT. The chain links TRBV9 to TRBJ2-3; D call uncertain. CDR1 is SGDLS, CDR2 YYNGEE, per germline. Trimming left V 0 bases short and J 1 base short, with 6 bases between. The CDR3 is 14 amino acids.

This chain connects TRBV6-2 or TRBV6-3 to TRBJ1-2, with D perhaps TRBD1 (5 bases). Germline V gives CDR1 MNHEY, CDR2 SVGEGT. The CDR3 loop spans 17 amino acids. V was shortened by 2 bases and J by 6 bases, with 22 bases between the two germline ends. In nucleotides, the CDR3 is TGTGCCAGCAGTTACCTCATTTCCGGGCCCGGGGACCATGGCTACACCTTC. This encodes CASSYLISGPGDHGYTF.

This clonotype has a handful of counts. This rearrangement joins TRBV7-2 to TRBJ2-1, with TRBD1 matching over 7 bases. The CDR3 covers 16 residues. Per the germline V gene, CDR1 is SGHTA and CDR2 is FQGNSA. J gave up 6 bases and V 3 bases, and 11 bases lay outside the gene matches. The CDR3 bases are TGTGCCAGCAGCTTGACAGGGCGCCTGACTGGCAATGAGCAGTTCTTC. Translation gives CASSLTGRLTGNEQFF.

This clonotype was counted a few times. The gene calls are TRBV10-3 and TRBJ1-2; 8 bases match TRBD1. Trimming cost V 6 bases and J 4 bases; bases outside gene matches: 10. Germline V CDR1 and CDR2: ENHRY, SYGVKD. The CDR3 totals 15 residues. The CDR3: CAIRPVGQGAYGYTF. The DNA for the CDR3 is TGTGCCATCAGGCCCGTCGGACAGGGCGCCTATGGCTACACCTTC.

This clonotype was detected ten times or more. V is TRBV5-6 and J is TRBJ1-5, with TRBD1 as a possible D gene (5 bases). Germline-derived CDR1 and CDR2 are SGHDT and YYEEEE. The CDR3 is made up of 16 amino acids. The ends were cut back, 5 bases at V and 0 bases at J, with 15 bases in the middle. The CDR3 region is CASSGAGPNSNQPQHF. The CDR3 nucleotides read TGTGCCAGCAGTGGGGCGGGACCCAATAGCAATCAGCCCCAGCATTTT.

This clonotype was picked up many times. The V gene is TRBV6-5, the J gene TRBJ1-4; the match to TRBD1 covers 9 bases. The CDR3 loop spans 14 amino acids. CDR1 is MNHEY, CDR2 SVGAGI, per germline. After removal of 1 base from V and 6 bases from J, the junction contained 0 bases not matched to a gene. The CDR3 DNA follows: TGTGCCAGCAGTTACTGGACAGGGGATGAAAAACTGTTTTTT. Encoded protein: CASSYWTGDEKLFF.

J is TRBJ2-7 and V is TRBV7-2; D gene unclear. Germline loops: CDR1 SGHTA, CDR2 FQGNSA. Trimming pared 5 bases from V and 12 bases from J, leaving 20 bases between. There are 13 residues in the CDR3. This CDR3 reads CASSLNLDQRVYF. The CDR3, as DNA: TGTGCCAGCAGCCTTAATTTGGACCAACGGGTGTACTTC. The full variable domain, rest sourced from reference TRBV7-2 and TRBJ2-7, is GAGVSQSPSNKVTEKGKDVELRCDPISGHTALYWYRQSLGQGLEFLIYFQGNSAPDKSGLPSDRFSAERTGGSVSTLTIQRTQQEDSAVYLCASSLNLDQRVYFGPGTRLTVT.

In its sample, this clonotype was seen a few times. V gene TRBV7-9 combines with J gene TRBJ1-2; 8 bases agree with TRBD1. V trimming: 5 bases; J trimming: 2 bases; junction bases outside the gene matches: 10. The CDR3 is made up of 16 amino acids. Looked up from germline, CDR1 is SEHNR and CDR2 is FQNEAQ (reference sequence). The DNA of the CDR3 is TGTGCCAGCAGCCACCGCTTGGGACAGGCCAACTATGGCTACACCTTC. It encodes CASSHRLGQANYGYTF.